The 10 T cell receptor beta chains below were found in one sample sequenced in a study of PD-1 blockade in classical Hodgkin lymphoma. This table comes from immunoSEQ multiplex PCR, and its TCRdb copy is limited to in-frame clones, with some not included. Among approximately 44,000 clones, 65% to 70% were seen once, and the ten largest hold less than 3%. Time point: cycle 4 day 1 (C4D1), after 6 weeks of nivolumab. Relapse after autologous stem cell transplantation occurred in every patient, and brentuximab vedotin exposure varied. This specimen was peripheral blood mononuclear cells (PBMCs), taken before the fourth cycle of nivolumab. Source of these receptors: a human donor with classical Hodgkin lymphoma.

V is TRBV13 and J is TRBJ1-2; 10 bases are shared with TRBD1. The CDR3 has 17 amino acids. J gave up 0 bases and V 1 base, and 5 bases lay outside the gene matches. CDR1 PRHDT and CDR2 FYEKMQ come from the germline V gene (reference sequence). The CDR3 DNA reads TGTGCCAGCAGCTTAGATGGGACAGGGGTCCCTAACTATGGCTACACCTTC. Translation gives CASSLDGTGVPNYGYTF. Complete variable domain (other parts from reference TRBV13 and TRBJ1-2): AAGVIQSPRHLIKEKRETATLKCYPIPRHDTVYWYQQGPGQDPQFLISFYEKMQSDKGSIPDRFSAQQFSDYHSELNMSSLELGDSALYFCASSLDGTGVPNYGYTFGSGTRLTVV.

This clone was seen just once. CDR3 region: CASKDGGEASEKLFF. The CDR3 region has the DNA TGTGCCAGTAAGGATGGAGGTGAAGCCAGTGAAAAACTGTTTTTT. The J gene is TRBJ1-4, the V gene TRBV19; D unresolved. Germline CDR1 and CDR2: LNHDA and SQIVND (reference sequence). This CDR3 contains 15 residues. V lost 7 bases and J lost 7, with 19 bases in between.

In its sample, this clone was seen a few times. V and J are TRBV9 and TRBJ1-2, with D uncertain. Germline V lookup: CDR1 SGDLS, CDR2 YYNGEE. The ends were cut back, 4 bases at V and 2 bases at J, with 12 bases in the middle. This CDR3 has 14 residues. The CDR3 loop is CASSPGFGNYGYTF. The CDR3 DNA reads as TGTGCCAGCAGCCCCGGATTTGGAAACTATGGCTACACCTTC.

The CDR3 coding sequence is TGCGCCAGCAGCTTGGACGCGAGGGGGACCTACAATGAGCAGTTCTTC. It encodes CASSLDARGTYNEQFF. The chain links TRBV5-1 to TRBJ2-1; maybe TRBD1 (6 bases). The CDR3 totals 16 residues. Trimming stripped 0 bases from V and 2 bases from J, with 12 bases between. Germline loops: CDR1 SGHRS, CDR2 YFSETQ. The variable domain in full, completed from reference TRBV5-1 and TRBJ2-1, reads KAGVTQTPRYLIKTRGQQVTLSCSPISGHRSVSWYQQTPGQGLQFLFEYFSETQRNKGNFPGRFSGRQFSNSRSEMNVSTLELGDSALYLCASSLDARGTYNEQFFGPGTRLTVL.

A remark on this clone: Here the CDR3 omits its conserved ending phenylalanine or tryptophan, so a read error is the likely source. Because the CDR3's place on the DNA is in doubt, the DNA is left out and the CDR3 is given as listed by TCRdb. The chain has TRBV2 and TRBJ1-2. From germline, CDR1 is SNHLY and CDR2 FYNNEI. The CDR3 region is 13 residues in length, termini included. This CDR3 reads CASSSGGWDIYDL.

The rearrangement uses TRBV7-6 and TRBJ2-7; 13 nucleotides align to TRBD2. V gave up 0 bases and J gave up 3 bases; unmatched junction bases: 2. The V gene's germline CDR1 is SGHVS and CDR2 FNYEAQ. CDR3 length: 16 residues. CDR3 DNA: TGTGCCAGCAGCTTAGCGACTAGCGGGGGGAGCTACGAGCAGTACTTC. It yields the protein CASSLATSGGSYEQYF.

By its share, this clone is medium-sized. This chain links TRBV23-1 with TRBJ2-1; D is unclear. Being an ORF, TRBV23-1 has a function that is uncertain. The CDR3 runs 16 residues. V gave up 4 bases and J gave up 4 bases, with 17 bases separating them. The CDR3 coding sequence is TGCGCCAGCAGTCTTTGTTTCTTCGGCGTTTACAATGAGCAGTTCTTC. Amino acids: CASSLCFFGVYNEQFF.

The chain carries TRBV13 and TRBJ1-2, with TRBD1 as a possible D gene (5 bases). Germline lookup yields CDR1 PRHDT and CDR2 FYEKMQ (reference sequence). Trimming left V 7 bases short and J 0 bases short, with 12 bases between. This CDR3 contains 14 residues. CDR3 region: CASISWGTNYGYTF. CDR3 sequence (DNA): TGTGCCAGCATCAGTTGGGGGACTAACTATGGCTACACCTTC.

The chain couples TRBV7-9 to TRBJ2-1; D might be TRBD2 (6 bases). The germline CDR1 and CDR2 sequences are SEHNR and FQNEAQ (reference sequence). V shed 5 bases and J shed 7 bases, with 9 bases lying between them. The CDR3 length is 12 residues. Here the CDR3 DNA reads TGTGCCAGCAGCGCCGGGGGTAATGAGCAGTTCTTC. Protein: CASSAGGNEQFF. Combining the CDR3 with reference TRBV7-9 and TRBJ2-1 gives the whole variable domain DTGVSQNPRHKITKRGQNVTFRCDPISEHNRLYWYRQTLGQGPEFLTYFQNEAQLEKSRLLSDRFSAERPKGSFSTLEIQRTEQGDSAMYLCASSAGGNEQFFGPGTRLTVL.

This sequence joins TRBV9 and TRBJ1-1; perhaps TRBD1 as D (6 bases). This CDR3 comprises 12 residues. Germline assignment: CDR1 SGDLS and CDR2 YYNGEE. Between the trimmed V and J ends, which lost 0 bases and 8 bases, there was a span of 8 bases. The CDR3 sequence: CASSVGGPEAFF. CDR3 bases: TGTGCCAGCAGCGTAGGGGGGCCGGAAGCTTTCTTT.